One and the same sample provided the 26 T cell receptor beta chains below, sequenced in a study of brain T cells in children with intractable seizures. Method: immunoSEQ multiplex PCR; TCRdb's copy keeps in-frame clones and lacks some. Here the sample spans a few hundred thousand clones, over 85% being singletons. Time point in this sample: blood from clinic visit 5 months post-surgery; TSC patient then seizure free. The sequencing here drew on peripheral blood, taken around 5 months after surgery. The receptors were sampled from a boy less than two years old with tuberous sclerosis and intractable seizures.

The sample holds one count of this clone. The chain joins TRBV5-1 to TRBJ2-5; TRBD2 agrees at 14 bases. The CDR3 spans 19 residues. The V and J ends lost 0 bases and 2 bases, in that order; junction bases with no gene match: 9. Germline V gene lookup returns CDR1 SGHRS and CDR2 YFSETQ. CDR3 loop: CASSLAGTSGRGGQETQYF. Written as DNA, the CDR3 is TGCGCCAGCAGCTTGGCCGGGACTAGCGGGAGAGGGGGGCAAGAGACCCAGTACTTC.

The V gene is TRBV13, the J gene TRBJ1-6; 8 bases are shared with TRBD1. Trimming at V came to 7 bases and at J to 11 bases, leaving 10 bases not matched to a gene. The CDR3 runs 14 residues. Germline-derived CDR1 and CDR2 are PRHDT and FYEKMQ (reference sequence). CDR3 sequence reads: CASTQRTGSPPLHF. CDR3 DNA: TGTGCCAGCACCCAGAGGACAGGGAGTCCACCCCTCCACTTT.

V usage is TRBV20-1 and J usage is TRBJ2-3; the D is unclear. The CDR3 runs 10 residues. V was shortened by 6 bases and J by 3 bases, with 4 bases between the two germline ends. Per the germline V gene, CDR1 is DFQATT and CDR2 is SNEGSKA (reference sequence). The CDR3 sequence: CSAFTDTQYF. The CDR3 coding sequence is TGCAGTGCGTTTACAGATACGCAGTATTTT.

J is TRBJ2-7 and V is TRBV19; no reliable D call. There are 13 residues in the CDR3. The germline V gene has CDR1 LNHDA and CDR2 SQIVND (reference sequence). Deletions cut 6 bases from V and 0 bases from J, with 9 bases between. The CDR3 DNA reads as TGTGCCAGTAGGTACAGCGACTCCTACGAGCAGTACTTC. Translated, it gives CASRYSDSYEQYF. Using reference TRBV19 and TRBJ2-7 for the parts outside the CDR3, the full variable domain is DGGITQSPKYLFRKEGQNVTLSCEQNLNHDAMYWYRQDPGQGLRLIYYSQIVNDFQKGDIAEGYSVSREKKESFPLTVTSAQKNPTAFYLCASRYSDSYEQYFGPGTRLTVT.

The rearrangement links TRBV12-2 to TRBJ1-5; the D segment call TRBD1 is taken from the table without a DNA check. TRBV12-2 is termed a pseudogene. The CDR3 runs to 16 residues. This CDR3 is CASRFRTAESNQPQHF. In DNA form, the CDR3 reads TGTGCAAGTCGCTTCAGGACAGCGGAAAGCAATCAGCCCCAGCATTTT.

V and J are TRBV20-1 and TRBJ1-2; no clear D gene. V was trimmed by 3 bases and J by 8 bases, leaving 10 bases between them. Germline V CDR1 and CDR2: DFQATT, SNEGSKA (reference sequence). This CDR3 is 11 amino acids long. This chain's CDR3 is CSASPTRGYTF. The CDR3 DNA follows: TGCAGTGCTAGCCCGACCCGGGGCTACACCTTC.

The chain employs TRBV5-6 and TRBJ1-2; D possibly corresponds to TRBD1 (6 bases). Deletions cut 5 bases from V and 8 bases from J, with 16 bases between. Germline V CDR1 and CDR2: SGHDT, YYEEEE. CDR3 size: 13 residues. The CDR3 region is CASRVGGAGGYTF. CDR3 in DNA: TGTGCCAGCAGAGTTGGGGGGGCAGGAGGCTACACCTTC. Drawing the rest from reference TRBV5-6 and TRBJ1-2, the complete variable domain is DAGVTQSPTHLIKTRGQQVTLRCSPKSGHDTVSWYQQALGQGPQFIFQYYEEEERQRGNFPDRFSGHQFPNYSSELNVNALLLGDSALYLCASRVGGAGGYTFGSGTRLTVV.

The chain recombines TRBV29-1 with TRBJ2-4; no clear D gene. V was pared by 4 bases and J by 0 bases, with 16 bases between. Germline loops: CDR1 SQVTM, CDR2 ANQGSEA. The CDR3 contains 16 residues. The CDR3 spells CSVVGVVGLAKNIQYF. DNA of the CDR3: TGCAGCGTTGTAGGTGTCGTGGGGTTAGCCAAAAACATTCAGTACTTC.

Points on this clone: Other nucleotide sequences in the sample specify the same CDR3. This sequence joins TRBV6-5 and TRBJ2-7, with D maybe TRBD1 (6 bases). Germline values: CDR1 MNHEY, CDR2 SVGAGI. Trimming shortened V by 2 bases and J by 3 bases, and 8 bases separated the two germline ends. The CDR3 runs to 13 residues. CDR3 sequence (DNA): TGTGCCAGCAGTTACGAAGGGGGCTACGAGCAGTACTTC. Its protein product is CASSYEGGYEQYF.

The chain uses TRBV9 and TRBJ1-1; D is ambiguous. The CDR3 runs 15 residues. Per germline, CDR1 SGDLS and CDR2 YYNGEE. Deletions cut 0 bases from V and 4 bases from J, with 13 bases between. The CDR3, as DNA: TGTGCCAGCAGCGTAGAAGGAGTCTATAGCACTGAAGCTTTCTTT. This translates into CASSVEGVYSTEAFF.

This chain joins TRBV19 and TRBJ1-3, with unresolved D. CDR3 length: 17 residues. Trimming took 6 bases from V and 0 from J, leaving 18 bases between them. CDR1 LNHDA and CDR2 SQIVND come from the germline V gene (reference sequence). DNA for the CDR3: TGTGCCAGTAGCCCCCTGAAGTCTCTCGGCTCTGGAAACACCATATATTTT. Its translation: CASSPLKSLGSGNTIYF.

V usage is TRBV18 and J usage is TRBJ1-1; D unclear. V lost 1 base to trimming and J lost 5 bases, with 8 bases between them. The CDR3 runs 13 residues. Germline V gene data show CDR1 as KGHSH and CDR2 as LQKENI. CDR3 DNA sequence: TGTGCCAGCTCACCACTTGAGGGAACTGAAGCTTTCTTT. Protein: CASSPLEGTEAFF.

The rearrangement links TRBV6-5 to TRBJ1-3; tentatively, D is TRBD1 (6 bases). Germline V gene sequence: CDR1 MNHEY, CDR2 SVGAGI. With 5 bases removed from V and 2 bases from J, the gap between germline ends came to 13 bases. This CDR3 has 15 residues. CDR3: CASSPGEGAGNTIYF. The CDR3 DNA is TGTGCCAGCAGTCCCGGGGAGGGGGCTGGAAACACCATATATTTT.

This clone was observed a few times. In nucleotides, the CDR3 is TGTGCCAGCAGTACAGGGTATGGCTACACCTTC. It encodes CASSTGYGYTF. The chain couples TRBV6-5 to TRBJ1-2; maybe TRBD1 (6 bases). The germline CDR1 and CDR2 sequences are MNHEY and SVGAGI. The CDR3 has 11 residues. V lost 5 bases and J lost 5, with 6 bases in between.

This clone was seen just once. The CDR3 here is CASSGEGAAEGYTF. CDR3 nucleotides: TGTGCCAGCAGCGGAGAGGGGGCCGCGGAAGGCTACACCTTC. V usage is TRBV7-9 and J usage is TRBJ1-2; TRBD1 matches 7 bases. Trimming took 5 bases from V and 8 from J; bases not matched to a gene: 11. This CDR3 has 14 amino acids. Germline V gene sequence: CDR1 SEHNR, CDR2 FQNEAQ (reference sequence).

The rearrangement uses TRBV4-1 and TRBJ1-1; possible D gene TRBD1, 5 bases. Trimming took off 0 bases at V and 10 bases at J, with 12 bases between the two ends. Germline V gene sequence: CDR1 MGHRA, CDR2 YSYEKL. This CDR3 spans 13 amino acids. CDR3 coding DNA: TGCGCCAGCAGCCAAGACGAGGGGAGTGGAGCTTTCTTT. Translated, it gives CASSQDEGSGAFF.

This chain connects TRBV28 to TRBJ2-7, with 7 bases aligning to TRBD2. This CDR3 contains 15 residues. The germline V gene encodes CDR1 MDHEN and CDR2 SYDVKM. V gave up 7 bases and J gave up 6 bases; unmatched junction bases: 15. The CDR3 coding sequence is TGTGCCAGCATTAAATGGGGGGAGGGCCGGGGCGAGCAGTACTTC. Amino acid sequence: CASIKWGEGRGEQYF.

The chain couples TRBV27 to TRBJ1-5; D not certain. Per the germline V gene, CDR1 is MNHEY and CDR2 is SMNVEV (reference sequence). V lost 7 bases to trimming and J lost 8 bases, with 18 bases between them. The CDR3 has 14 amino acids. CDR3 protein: CASKPEEAREPQHF. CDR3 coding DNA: TGTGCCAGCAAACCGGAGGAGGCCCGGGAGCCCCAGCATTTT.

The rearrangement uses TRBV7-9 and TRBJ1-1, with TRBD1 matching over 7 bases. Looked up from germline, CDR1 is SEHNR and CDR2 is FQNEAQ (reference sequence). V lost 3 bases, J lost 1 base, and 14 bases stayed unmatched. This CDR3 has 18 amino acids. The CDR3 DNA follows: TGTGCCAGCAGCTTTAATCAGGGGGGCACTGACAAGAACACTGAAGCTTTCTTT. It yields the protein CASSFNQGGTDKNTEAFF.

The DNA for the CDR3 is TGTGCCAGCAGCCGGGACAGACAGAATGAAAAACTGTTTTTT. Protein product: CASSRDRQNEKLFF. The chain couples TRBV7-9 to TRBJ1-4; 7 bases are a match to TRBD1. The germline V gene has CDR1 SEHNR and CDR2 FQNEAQ (reference sequence). Unmatched junction bases numbered 5, after V lost 5 bases and J lost 5 bases. The CDR3 consists of 14 residues.

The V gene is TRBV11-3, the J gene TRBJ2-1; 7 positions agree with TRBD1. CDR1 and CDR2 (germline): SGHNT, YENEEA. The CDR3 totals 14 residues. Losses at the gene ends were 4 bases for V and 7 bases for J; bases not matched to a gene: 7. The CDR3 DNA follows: TGTGCCAGCAGCTCATATAGGGACAGAAATGAGCAGTTCTTC. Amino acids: CASSSYRDRNEQFF.

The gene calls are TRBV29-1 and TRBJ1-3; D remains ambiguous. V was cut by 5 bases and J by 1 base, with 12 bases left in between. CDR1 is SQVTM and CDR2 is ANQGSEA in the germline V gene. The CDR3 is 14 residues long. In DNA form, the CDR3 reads TGCAGCGTTAAAAGGTCCGTATCTGGAAACACCATATATTTT. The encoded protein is CSVKRSVSGNTIYF.

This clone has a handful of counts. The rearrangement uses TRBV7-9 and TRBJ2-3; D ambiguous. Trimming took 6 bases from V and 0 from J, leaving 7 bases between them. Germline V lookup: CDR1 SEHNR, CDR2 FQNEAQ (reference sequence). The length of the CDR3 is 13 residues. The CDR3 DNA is TGTGCCAGCAGTGTCTCAAGCACAGATACGCAGTATTTT. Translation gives CASSVSSTDTQYF. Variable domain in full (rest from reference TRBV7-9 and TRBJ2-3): DTGVSQNPRHKITKRGQNVTFRCDPISEHNRLYWYRQTLGQGPEFLTYFQNEAQLEKSRLLSDRFSAERPKGSFSTLEIQRTEQGDSAMYLCASSVSSTDTQYFGPGTRLTVL.

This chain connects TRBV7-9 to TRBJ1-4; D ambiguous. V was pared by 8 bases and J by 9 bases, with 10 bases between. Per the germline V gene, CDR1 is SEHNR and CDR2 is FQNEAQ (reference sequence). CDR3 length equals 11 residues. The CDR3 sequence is CASYISQKLFF. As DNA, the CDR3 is TGTGCCAGCTACATTTCCCAAAAACTGTTTTTT.

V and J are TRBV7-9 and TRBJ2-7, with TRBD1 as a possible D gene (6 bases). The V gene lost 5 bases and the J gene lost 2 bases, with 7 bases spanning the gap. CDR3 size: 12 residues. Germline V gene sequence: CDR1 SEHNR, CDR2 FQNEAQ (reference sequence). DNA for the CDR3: TGTGCCAGCAGCCGACAGGCCTACGAGCAGTACTTC. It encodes CASSRQAYEQYF. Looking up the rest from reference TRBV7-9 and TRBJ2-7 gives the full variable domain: DTGVSQNPRHKITKRGQNVTFRCDPISEHNRLYWYRQTLGQGPEFLTYFQNEAQLEKSRLLSDRFSAERPKGSFSTLEIQRTEQGDSAMYLCASSRQAYEQYFGPGTRLTVT.

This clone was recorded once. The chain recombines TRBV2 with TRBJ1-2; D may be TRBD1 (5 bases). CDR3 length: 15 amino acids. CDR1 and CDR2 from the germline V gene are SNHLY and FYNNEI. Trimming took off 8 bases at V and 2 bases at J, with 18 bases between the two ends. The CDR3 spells CASAVAGTGNYGYTF. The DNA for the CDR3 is TGTGCCAGCGCCGTGGCAGGGACGGGCAACTATGGCTACACCTTC. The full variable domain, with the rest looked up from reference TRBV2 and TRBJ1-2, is EPEVTQTPSHQVTQMGQEVILRCVPISNHLYFYWYRQILGQKVEFLVSFYNNEISEKSEIFDDQFSVERPDGSNFTLKIRSTKLEDSAMYFCASAVAGTGNYGYTFGSGTRLTVV.